The 21 T cell receptor beta chains below were found in one sample sequenced in a study of shared clonotypes between healthy human individuals. The protocol was immunoSEQ multiplex PCR, while the TCRdb copy is restricted to in-frame clones and leaves out a portion. The top ten clones hold roughly 1.8% of a sample with roughly 680,000 clones, over 55% of them seen once. The sample comprised memory CD4+ T cells sorted from blood. Subset given: CD45RA-negative fraction. The receptors were sampled from a woman in her thirties in good health.

This clone has just a few counts. In DNA form, the CDR3 reads TGTGCCAGCAGCCCGGACCCCCTTAGCTCCAATGAGCAGTTCTTC. This gives the protein CASSPDPLSSNEQFF. The chain employs TRBV13 and TRBJ2-1; D remains ambiguous. Trimming pared 5 bases from V and 6 bases from J, leaving 17 bases between. Germline CDR1 PRHDT, CDR2 FYEKMQ (reference sequence). This CDR3 is 15 amino acids long.

The chain recombines TRBV5-1 with TRBJ2-3, with D perhaps TRBD1 (5 bases). Germline values: CDR1 SGHRS, CDR2 YFSETQ. The CDR3 extends over 15 amino acids. V lost 0 bases to trimming and J lost 6 bases, with 14 bases between them. CDR3: CASSLAGLPGDTQYF. CDR3 nucleotide sequence: TGCGCCAGCAGCTTGGCCGGGCTCCCAGGGGATACGCAGTATTTT.

The chain has TRBV9 and TRBJ1-1, with unresolved D. Germline CDR1 reads SGDLS; CDR2 reads YYNGEE. Trimming pared 4 bases from V and 0 bases from J, leaving 10 bases between. This CDR3 has 14 amino acids. The CDR3 region is CASSSRLVNTEAFF. CDR3 sequence (DNA): TGTGCCAGCAGCAGCCGGCTAGTGAACACTGAAGCTTTCTTT.

This rearrangement joins TRBV11-2 to TRBJ2-2; 12 bases agree with TRBD2. In germline, CDR1 is SGHAT, CDR2 FQNNGV. J gave up 6 bases and V 2 bases, and 1 base lay outside the gene matches. The CDR3 length is 15 residues. CDR3 loop: CASSLLAGGPGELFF. Here the CDR3 DNA reads TGTGCCAGCAGCTTACTAGCGGGAGGGCCCGGGGAGCTGTTTTTT.

This clone is a singleton in its sample. The chain has TRBV19 and TRBJ2-7; no reliable D call. Per germline, CDR1 LNHDA and CDR2 SQIVND (reference sequence). Trimming cost V 2 bases and J 0 bases, with 8 bases left between them. This CDR3 is built from 14 residues. CDR3 sequence: CASSISWSSYEQYF. The CDR3 DNA sequence: TGTGCCAGTAGTATAAGCTGGAGCTCCTACGAGCAGTACTTC.

The chain joins TRBV7-8 to TRBJ2-5; TRBD2 aligns across 7 bases. Germline lookup yields CDR1 SGHVS and CDR2 FQNEAQ. J was trimmed by 7 bases and V by 4 bases; bases with no gene match: 6. This CDR3 comprises 13 residues. CDR3 nucleotides: TGTGCCAGCAGCTACGGACTAGAGGGGACCCAGTACTTC. This codes for CASSYGLEGTQYF.

This chain connects TRBV11-2 to TRBJ1-1, with 7 nucleotides matching TRBD1. The germline gives CDR1 SGHAT, CDR2 FQNNGV. The CDR3 has 16 residues. The V segment lost 5 bases and the J segment 1 base; nucleotides outside the gene matches: 10. For the CDR3, the DNA is TGTGCCAGCAGCCCCCAAGGGGGCCACTGGAACACTGAAGCTTTCTTT. This encodes CASSPQGGHWNTEAFF. The full variable domain, in which reference TRBV11-2 and TRBJ1-1 provide the parts outside the CDR3, is EAGVAQSPRYKIIEKRQSVAFWCNPISGHATLYWYQQILGQGPKLLIQFQNNGVVDDSQLPKDRFSAERLKGVDSTLKIQPAKLEDSAVYLCASSPQGGHWNTEAFFGQGTRLTVV.

This clone appeared a single time. V is TRBV19 and J is TRBJ2-6, with D possibly TRBD1 on 5 matching bases. Trimming shortened V by 7 bases and J by 2 bases, and 12 bases separated the two germline ends. CDR1 and CDR2 (germline): LNHDA, SQIVND (reference sequence). The CDR3 loop spans 15 amino acids. CDR3 sequence (DNA): TGTGCCAGTAACCAGGGAATTGCTGGGGCCAACGTCCTGACTTTC. Translation gives CASNQGIAGANVLTF.

This clone was recorded at least ten times. The chain joins TRBV7-8 to TRBJ1-1; tentatively, D is TRBD1 (5 bases). The CDR3 totals 14 residues. CDR1 and CDR2 from the germline V gene are SGHVS and FQNEAQ. V was cut by 4 bases and J by 6 bases, with 15 bases left in between. The CDR3 nucleotides are TGTGCCAGCAGCTGGTCGTTCGGGGACCCTGAAGCTTTCTTT. Translated: CASSWSFGDPEAFF.

This chain uses TRBV28 with TRBJ2-7; tentatively, D is TRBD1 or TRBD2 (7 bases each). CDR3 length: 15 amino acids. Germline V gene lookup returns CDR1 MDHEN and CDR2 SYDVKM. V lost 3 bases and J 5 bases, leaving 17 bases between the germline ends. Here the CDR3 DNA reads TGTGCCAGCAGTTTCCGGGGGAGGGGGCGCGACGAGCAGTACTTC. Its translation: CASSFRGRGRDEQYF.

The chain is built from TRBV10-3 and TRBJ2-3; 8 nucleotides align to TRBD1. The CDR3 runs 15 residues. Germline V CDR1 and CDR2: ENHRY, SYGVKD. V gave up 2 bases and J gave up 4 bases; unmatched junction bases: 5. DNA for the CDR3: TGTGCCATCAGTGAGAACAGGGGGTGGGCAGATACGCAGTATTTT. It is translated as CAISENRGWADTQYF.

As regards this clone: The sample holds other DNA sequences that translate to the same CDR3. The chain links TRBV2 to TRBJ2-3; the D is unclear. CDR1 and CDR2 (germline): SNHLY, FYNNEI. Trimming shortened V by 4 bases and J by 4 bases, and 9 bases separated the two germline ends. The CDR3 extends over 13 amino acids. This CDR3 is CASSVGLSDTQYF. The DNA of the CDR3 is TGTGCCAGCAGTGTCGGCCTTTCAGATACGCAGTATTTT.

The V gene is TRBV27, the J gene TRBJ2-1, with D hard to call. This CDR3 has 12 residues. V lost 4 bases and J lost 5, with 6 bases in between. The germline V gene has CDR1 MNHEY and CDR2 SMNVEV (reference sequence). CDR3 nucleotide sequence: TGTGCCAGCAGTTCAAACAACAATGAGCAGTTCTTC. Translation gives CASSSNNNEQFF.

This CDR3 reads CASLGLATDTQYF. In nucleotides, the CDR3 is TGTGCCAGCCTCGGACTAGCGACAGATACGCAGTATTTT. This rearrangement joins TRBV28 to TRBJ2-3, with 9 positions matching TRBD2. The junction had 3 bases not matched to a gene; V was cut back by 8 bases and J by 3 bases. This CDR3 comprises 13 residues. CDR1 and CDR2 (germline): MDHEN, SYDVKM.

This chain connects TRBV1 to TRBJ1-5. TRBV1 is marked as a pseudogene. This CDR3 has 16 amino acids. The CDR3 loop is CTSSQDQGDGNQPQHF. CDR3 in DNA: TGCACCAGCAGCCAAGACCAAGGCGATGGGAATCAGCCCCAGCATTTT.

This clone was picked up one time. The genes are TRBV5-1 and TRBJ2-2; TRBD1 matches 7 bases. The CDR3 contains 15 residues. Germline CDR1 is SGHRS and CDR2 is YFSETQ. V trimming: 4 bases; J trimming: 7 bases; junction bases outside the gene matches: 10. Written as DNA, the CDR3 is TGCGCCAGCAGCCCTGGTGACAGGGACGGCGGGGAGCTGTTTTTT. Translated, it gives CASSPGDRDGGELFF.

The chain couples TRBV4-2 to TRBJ1-2; no clear D. This CDR3 is 11 amino acids long. The germline V gene encodes CDR1 LGHNA and CDR2 YNFKEQ. Trimming removed 1 base from V and 7 bases from J, with 4 bases in between. Written as DNA, the CDR3 is TGTGCCAGCAGCCAAGGGACTGGCTACACCTTC. This translates into CASSQGTGYTF.

This clone showed up just a few times. The chain uses TRBV6-5 and TRBJ2-4; D possibly uses TRBD1 or TRBD2 (5 bases each). This CDR3 is built from 15 residues. Germline CDR1 and CDR2: MNHEY and SVGAGI. Trimming took off 2 bases at V and 0 bases at J, with 8 bases between the two ends. CDR3 loop: CASSYAGAAKNIQYF. The CDR3 nucleotides are TGTGCCAGCAGTTACGCCGGGGCAGCCAAAAACATTCAGTACTTC.

This clone came up a few times. V usage is TRBV21-1 and J usage is TRBJ2-1. TRBV21-1 is annotated as a pseudogene. CDR3 length: 20 amino acids. DNA for the CDR3: TGTGCCAGCAGCAAAGCGCTTTCCTCGGAAAGGGACCGGGGGCACAATGAGCAGTTCTTC. This translates into CASSKALSSERDRGHNEQFF.

The chain recombines TRBV6-6 with TRBJ2-1; 7 positions match TRBD2. The ends lost 5 bases at V and 7 bases at J; junction bases unmatched: 14. The CDR3 has 16 amino acids. CDR1 and CDR2 from the germline V gene are MNHNY and SVGAGI (reference sequence). CDR3 loop: CASSPETSREGNEQFF. CDR3 sequence (DNA): TGTGCCAGCAGTCCAGAGACTAGCCGCGAGGGGAATGAGCAGTTCTTC.

About this clone: This probably arose from a read error, given a far larger clone one base away. The V call is TRBV9, the J call TRBJ2-5; D perhaps matches TRBD1 (5 bases). The CDR3 consists of 14 residues. Germline values: CDR1 SGDLS, CDR2 YYNGEE. CDR3 residues: CANSVQDSEETQYF. For the CDR3, the DNA is TGTGCCAACAGCGTACAAGACAGTGAAGAGACCCAGTACTTC. Drawing the rest from reference TRBV9 and TRBJ2-5, the complete variable domain is DSGVTQTPKHLITATGQRVTLRCSPRSGDLSVYWYQQSLDQGLQFLIQYYNGEERAKGNILERFSAQQFPDLHSELNLSSLELGDSALYFCANSVQDSEETQYFGPGTRLLVL.